This T cell receptor beta chain was sequenced for a study of shared clonotypes between healthy human individuals. Assay: immunoSEQ multiplex PCR; the TCRdb copy retains only in-frame clones and omits some. The sample has approximately 500,000 clones, 79% seen once. Recent vaccinations or acute infections were absent in the healthy HIV-negative adult donors. Germline CDR1 and CDR2: SGHDT and YYEEEE. The V and J ends lost 4 bases and 0 bases, in that order; junction bases with no gene match: 3. The CDR3 consists of 14 residues. This clone was detected a few times. V gene TRBV5-6 combines with J gene TRBJ1-1, with 7 bases matching TRBD1. The receptor comes from a woman aged 40 to 55 in good health. Some clones in this sample may be carry-over from other donors' samples. Sequencing was performed on PBMCs. In DNA form, the CDR3 reads TGTGCCAGCAGCGAGACAGGGATGAACACTGAAGCTTTCTTT. It is translated as CASSETGMNTEAFF. Based on the CDR3 plus reference TRBV5-6 and TRBJ1-1, the full variable domain is DAGVTQSPTHLIKTRGQQVTLRCSPKSGHDTVSWYQQALGQGPQFIFQYYEEEERQRGNFPDRFSGHQFPNYSSELNVNALLLGDSALYLCASSETGMNTEAFFGQGTRLTVV.